This TCR beta chain was found in a study of blood T cell repertoires in COVID-19 (TCRdb year 2020). Regarding the complete study: Collaborator samples came from the United States, Italy and Spain and covered acute and convalescent phases of COVID-19. Where available, HLA class I and class II types were taken from metadata supplied by the sample provider and were not determined by assay-based typing. The repertoires were released in a freely available public database meant as a resource for research on the immune response to SARS-CoV-2. The material from the prospective study consisted of cDNA or gDNA derived from T cells, B-cell-depleted T cells, or PBMCs. The sample metadata nearly always contained a de-identified subject ID, COVID-19 status, age in years and sex. The dataset comprised deeply sampled blood TCRbeta repertoires from subjects exposed to, actively infected with, or recovered from COVID-19. The samples were drawn from the first 160 participants of the ongoing ImmuneRACE study and from 1,254 subjects provided by 6 global collaborators. General study outcomes and caveats: The amount of clinical and demographic metadata varied by source and participant and was provided uncurated.

To note about this clone: The antigen it recognizes is unknown. No much larger clonotype is one base removed from it; base qualities were not supplied.

The germline V gene sets CDR1 to SGDLS and CDR2 to YYNGEE. The CDR3 runs 15 residues from the cysteine to the phenylalanine. The entry retains the CDR3 DNA only, 45 bases that are in frame from base 1. V drops 4 bases and J drops 4 bases, leaving 17 bases in between. Collaborating institutions collected whole blood in K2EDTA tubes following their own protocols. Collaborator samples were shipped for TCRbeta analysis as frozen whole blood, isolated PBMCs, or DNA extracted from either sample type. TCRbeta CDR3 regions were amplified from genomic DNA using the immunoSEQ Assay, a bias-controlled multiplex PCR. The original methods were these. Within the assay, amplification of reference gene primers was used to estimate how many nucleated cells each sample contained. To quantify the absolute abundance of each unique TCRbeta CDR3 rearrangement, sequence reads were collapsed and filtered. Productive Simpson clonality was computed per sample as the square root of Simpson's diversity index over productive rearrangements. TCRdb retrieved this table from immuneACCESS and kept in-frame rearrangements only. Not all clones are present; in checked studies, unresolved V genes account for under half, and no reason is known for the remainder. V and J calls and clone size are copied from that table; D and trimming were computed from the DNA. Here the sample has 88,000 or so clones; 85% occur a single time. The top ten clonotypes cover about 3.8% of the sample.

Rearrangement joined TRBV9 to TRBJ2-5; the D gene is possibly TRBD1, with 7 bases matching. This sequence was found in a man aged 60 to 69 with acute or convalescent COVID-19. Material: peripheral blood. The CDR3 reads as follows: CASSPGPGGRETQYF. DNA sequence: TGTGCCAGCAGCCCCGGTCCAGGGGGGAGAGAGACCCAGTACTTC.